This TCR beta chain was captured by sequencing in a study of memory CD4+ T cells and cytomegalovirus serostatus. The assay was immunoSEQ multiplex PCR, and TCRdb's table has in-frame clones only and misses some. The sample carries 25,000 to 30,000 clones, roughly 76% recorded once. This clone was seen once. The CDR3 has 14 amino acids. V lost 6 bases, J lost 2 bases, and 3 bases stayed unmatched. Germline assignment: CDR1 MNHEY and CDR2 SVGAGI. The sort gate was single viable CD3+CD4+CD8-CD45RO+ cells for memory CD4+ T cells. Sequencing used memory CD4+ T cells from blood. The source of this sequence is an adult in good health and CMV-seronegative. The rearrangement uses TRBV6-5 and TRBJ2-7; 11 bases line up with TRBD2. In nucleotides, the CDR3 is TGTGCCAGCAGACCACTAGCGGGGGCCTACGAGCAGTACTTC. Encoded protein: CASRPLAGAYEQYF.